This TCR beta chain was found in a study of early T cells in non-severe SARS-CoV-2 infection. The overall study: Unsorted whole-blood RNA was sequenced in bulk, leaving chains unpaired.

Each single cDNA molecule received a unique molecular identifier. Via MiXCR, TCRdb re-called the 5' RACE reads, giving one row per CDR3 protein. The table has about 69,000 distinct CDR3 sequences, roughly 4.9% seen once. CDR1 and CDR2 from the germline V gene are MRHNA and SNTAGT. The CDR3 runs 15 residues. The V gene end was trimmed by 2 bases and the J gene end by 3 bases; junction bases not matched to a gene: 0. This clonotype was detected ten times or more. Sequenced material: whole blood, taken at baseline. The TCR originated in an adult who was a healthcare worker with PCR-confirmed SARS-CoV-2 infection or an uninfected control (not recorded which). The donor label of this sample is uncertain. This chain links TRBV6-4 with TRBJ2-2, with 10 bases matching TRBD1. CDR3: CASSDGTGDTGELFF. The DNA for the CDR3 is TGTGCCAGCAGTGACGGGACAGGGGACACCGGGGAGCTGTTTTTT.